These T cell receptor beta chains were read from a single sample in a study of OX40 agonist ivuxolimab in advanced cancers. The method was immunoSEQ multiplex PCR; TCRdb's version includes in-frame clones alone and lacks a portion of them. In the table there are 55,000 to 70,000 clones, about 90% of which are singletons. The sample here was CD4+ or CD8+ T cells sorted from blood, taken in a trial of the OX40 agonist ivuxolimab. All receptors derive from an adult with an advanced solid tumor such as melanoma, head and neck, liver or kidney cancer. CDR3s include the opening cysteine and the closing phenylalanine or tryptophan. The order of the fields is D gene, J gene, clone size, V gene, CDR3 DNA, CDR3 protein. The D gene is left open where the match is weak. Not all rows give a size; the values are once, few, many and, for expanded clones, a class.

NA TRBJ2-1 NA TRBV19 TGTGCCAGTAGTATGTCCGGTGAGCAGTTCTTC CASSMSGEQFF
NA TRBJ1-6 NA TRBV5-4 TGTGCCAGCAGCTTGCCCCCGTGGGATTCACCCCTCCACTTT CASSLPPWDSPLHF
TRBD1 TRBJ2-7 NA TRBV5-1 TGCGCCAGCAGCTTTGGGTCAGGGGGCTACGAGCAGTACTTC CASSFGSGGYEQYF
NA TRBJ2-7 few TRBV6-5 TGTGCCAGCAGAGTCGGTGGGTCCTACGAGCAGTACTTC CASRVGGSYEQYF
TRBD1 TRBJ1-4 NA TRBV4-1 TGCGCCAGCAGCTCCCGGGACAGCTATGAAAAACTGTTTTTT CASSSRDSYEKLFF
NA TRBJ2-3 NA TRBV7-3 TGTGCCAGCAGCTTAACGGGGGGTGCTACAGATACGCAGTATTTT CASSLTGGATDTQYF
NA TRBJ2-3 NA TRBV5-1 TGCGCCAGCAGCGAGTTAATAGGGGTGATTGCAGATACGCAGTATTTT CASSELIGVIADTQYF
NA TRBJ2-7 NA TRBV13 TGTGCCAGCAGCTTGGGTCCCATTTACGAGCAGTACTTC CASSLGPIYEQYF
NA TRBJ2-7 once TRBV27 TGTGCCAGCAGTTTACTTGGGGACCACGAGCAGTACTTC CASSLLGDHEQYF
NA TRBJ1-1 NA TRBV6-4 TGTGCCAGCAGTGACAAGGACACTGAAGCTTTCTTT CASSDKDTEAFF
NA TRBJ1-5 NA TRBV6-6 TGTGCCGTTCATCAGCCCCAGCATTTT CAVHQPQHF
NA TRBJ1-5 NA TRBV27 TGTGCCAGCAGTTTATCGCCCCAATTTGGTGGGGGAGGGCAGCCCCAGCATTTT CASSLSPQFGGGGQPQHF
NA TRBJ1-4 medium-sized TRBV2 TGTGCCAGCAGTGGGCAGAATCCGATGTCTAATGAAAAACTGTTTTTT CASSGQNPMSNEKLFF
NA TRBJ1-5 NA TRBV19 TGTGCCAGTAGTGTTATTTCCAATCAGCCCCAGCATTTT CASSVISNQPQHF
NA TRBJ2-2 NA TRBV27 TGTGCCAGCAGTTTAGTGGGGGCCGGGGAGCTGTTTTTT CASSLVGAGELFF
TRBD1 TRBJ1-5 NA TRBV27 TGTGCCAGCAGTGAACAGGGGACGAGCAATCAGCCCCAGCATTTT CASSEQGTSNQPQHF
NA TRBJ2-2 NA TRBV5-1 TGCGCCAGCAGCTTGGTGGGGGCAACGGGTCCGACGAACACCGGGGAGCTGTTTTTT CASSLVGATGPTNTGELFF
NA TRBJ1-3 NA TRBV27 TGTGCCAGCAGTCAAGAGGGAACTGGAAACACCATATATTTT CASSQEGTGNTIYF
TRBD1 TRBJ2-7 NA TRBV4-1 TGCGCCAGCAGCCAGGCGGGACAGGGGGCTTACGAGCAGTACTTC CASSQAGQGAYEQYF
NA TRBJ2-7 NA TRBV19 TGTGCCAGTAGTGGGGGGTTCCCCTCCTACGAGCAGTACTTC CASSGGFPSYEQYF
NA TRBJ1-4 NA TRBV4-1 TGCGCCAGCAGCCAAGAGGGGGGGACTACTAATGAAAAACTGTTTTTT CASSQEGGTTNEKLFF
NA TRBJ2-3 NA TRBV5-6 TGTGCCAGCAGCCGCGTCGGGGGTAACACAGATACGCAGTATTTT CASSRVGGNTDTQYF
TRBD1 TRBJ1-5 NA TRBV7-9 TGTGCCAGCAGGGGACAGGATAGCAATCAGCCCCAGCATTTT CASRGQDSNQPQHF
NA TRBJ1-1 NA TRBV7-9 TGTGCCAGCAGCTTAGGGGCGGGGGTCTCTGAAGCTTTCTTT CASSLGAGVSEAFF
TRBD2 TRBJ2-3 NA TRBV7-2 TGTGCCAGCAGCTTAGCGGTTGGGCGGGGGGATACGCAGTATTTT CASSLAVGRGDTQYF
TRBD2 TRBJ2-1 NA TRBV25-1 TGTGCCAGCAGGGAGACTAGCGCCCACAATGAGCAGTTCTTC CASRETSAHNEQFF
NA TRBJ1-2 NA TRBV6-6 TGTGCCAGCAGTTACTCGACAGCCGGTACTTATGGCTACACCTTC CASSYSTAGTYGYTF
TRBD2 TRBJ2-1 NA TRBV4-3 TGCGCCAGCAGCCAAGAGTGGACTAGCGGGGGGGAAGCCAACAATGAGCAGTTCTTC CASSQEWTSGGEANNEQFF
TRBD1 TRBJ1-5 NA TRBV12-5 TGTGCTAGTGGTTTCGAGAAAGACAGGGGAATGAGTCAGCCCCAGCATTTT CASGFEKDRGMSQPQHF
NA TRBJ2-7 NA TRBV11-2 TGTGCCAGCAGCTTAGTCCCAGGGGAAAACGAGCAGTACTTC CASSLVPGENEQYF
NA TRBJ2-7 once TRBV9 TGTGCCAGCAGCGTAGCCCACGGCTCCTACGAGCAGTACTTC CASSVAHGSYEQYF
NA TRBJ1-2 NA TRBV6-6 TGTGCCAGCAGTTACGATGGGACTGAACCTAGCTATGGCTACACCTTC CASSYDGTEPSYGYTF
NA TRBJ2-7 NA TRBV5-6 TGTGCCAGCAGCGGACGACAGGTCTACGAGCAGTACTTC CASSGRQVYEQYF
NA TRBJ1-2 NA TRBV5-1 TGCGCCAGCAGCGGTAACTATGGCTACACCTTC CASSGNYGYTF
NA TRBJ2-2 few TRBV11-2 TGTGCCAGCAGCTCCGGGACGGAGACCGGGGAGCTGTTTTTT CASSSGTETGELFF
TRBD1 TRBJ1-4 NA TRBV5-1 TGCGCCAGCAGCCCGGCGGGACAGGGAGAAGGAACTAATGAAAAACTGTTTTTT CASSPAGQGEGTNEKLFF
NA TRBJ2-3 NA TRBV7-9 TGTGCCAGCAGCTTAGCGGGGCGTGGGACAGATACGCAGTATTTT CASSLAGRGTDTQYF
TRBD2 TRBJ2-7 NA TRBV9 TGTGCCAGCAGCGTAGGGGCTAGCGGCGTCCCCTACGAGCAGTACTTC CASSVGASGVPYEQYF
NA TRBJ1-2 NA TRBV4-1 TGCGCCAGCAGCTATGGGGGATATGGCTACACCTTC CASSYGGYGYTF
TRBD1 TRBJ1-4 NA TRBV5-1 TGCGCCAGCAGCTTGGGGGACAGGGAGAGTAATGAAAAACTGTTTTTT CASSLGDRESNEKLFF
NA TRBJ1-1 NA TRBV6-5 TGTGCCAGCAGTTTGGGGGTATCCGCAGAAGCTTTCTTT CASSLGVSAEAFF
NA TRBJ1-1 NA TRBV6-5 TGTGCCAGCAGTTACTCGGAGGGGGGAGGGACTGAAGCTTTCTTT CASSYSEGGGTEAFF
TRBD1 TRBJ1-1 few TRBV7-9 TGTGCCAGCAGCTCGGGATACAGGGGACACACTGAAGCTTTCTTT CASSSGYRGHTEAFF
NA TRBJ1-5 NA TRBV9 TGTGCCAGCAGCGTAGGAGGGGCAGACAATCAGCCCCAGCATTTT CASSVGGADNQPQHF
NA TRBJ1-2 NA TRBV7-8 TGTGCCAGCAGCTTATCGGGGGACTACACCTTC CASSLSGDYTF
NA TRBJ2-7 NA TRBV7-8 TGTGCCAGCGGATCTGGGCCTGGGAGCTCCTACGAGCAGTACTTC CASGSGPGSSYEQYF
TRBD1 TRBJ2-7 few TRBV9 TGTGCCAGCAGCCCTCAGGGGACAGGGTTTTACGAGCAGTACTTC CASSPQGTGFYEQYF
TRBD2 TRBJ2-7 NA TRBV27 TGTGCCAGCAGTTTATACGCTAGCGGGGGTTACGAGCAGTACTTC CASSLYASGGYEQYF